The T cell receptor beta chain described here comes from a study of T cell responses to AZD1222 COVID-19 vaccine. Notes on the study in general: Every sample of the repertoires postdated the peak T cell response.

As regards this clone: What it binds is not known.

CDR1 and CDR2 (germline): KGHSH, LQKENI. The V and J ends lost 3 bases and 7 bases respectively, with 12 bases between them. The CDR3 consists of 14 residues. The assay was immunoSEQ multiplex PCR, and TCRdb's table has in-frame clones only and misses some. The sample records over 110,000 clones, around 93% being singletons. The sample was peripheral blood, taken on day 0 of AZD1222 vaccination. The source is an adult in good health. The V and J genes are TRBV18 and TRBJ1-4; TRBD1 might be the D (6 bases). As DNA, the CDR3 is TGTGCCAGCTCACCGGGGGCAGGGTTTGAAAAACTGTTTTTT. Translated: CASSPGAGFEKLFF.